This T cell receptor (beta chain) was found in a study of identical twins. General study results and limits: Diverse VJ usage suggested most zero-insertion clonotypes were not invariant T cells. For cord blood, abundant beta clonotypes had fewer insertions, unlike memory repertoires, which showed none.

Everyone who donated was a healthy Caucasian. Via MiXCR, TCRdb re-called the 5' RACE reads, giving one row per CDR3 protein. The repertoire has roughly 490,000 distinct CDR3 sequences, 13% to 15% of them found once; the top ten carry more than 0.8%. Worth noting for this clonotype: Its antigen is still unknown.

This CDR3 is built from 15 residues. Per the germline V gene, CDR1 is MNHEY and CDR2 is SMNVEV (reference sequence). V was clipped by 5 bases and J by 8 bases; unmatched bases: 6. A further study also used this sample, focusing on yellow fever vaccine responses in identical twins. From that report: Convergence reportedly seemed to mark part of the twins' vaccine T cell response, with personalization marking the rest.

Material for sequencing was CD4+ T cells sorted from blood. This receptor was obtained from a woman between 18 and 29 years old in good health. The chain joins TRBV27 to TRBJ2-1; 13 bases agree with TRBD2. CDR3 sequence (DNA): TGTGCCAGCAGTAGGACTAGCGGGAGACACGATGAGCAGTTCTTC. Protein product: CASSRTSGRHDEQFF.